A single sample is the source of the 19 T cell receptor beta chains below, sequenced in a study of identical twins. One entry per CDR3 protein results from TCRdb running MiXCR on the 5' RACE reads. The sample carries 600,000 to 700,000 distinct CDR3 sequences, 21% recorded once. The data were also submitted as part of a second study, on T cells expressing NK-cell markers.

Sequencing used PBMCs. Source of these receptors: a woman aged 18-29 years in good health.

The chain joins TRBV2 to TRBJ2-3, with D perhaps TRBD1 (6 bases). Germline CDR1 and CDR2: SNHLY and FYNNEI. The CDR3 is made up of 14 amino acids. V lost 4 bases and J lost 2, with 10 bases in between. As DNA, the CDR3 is TGTGCCAGCAGTGTGACAGGAAACACAGATACGCAGTATTTT. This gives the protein CASSVTGNTDTQYF.

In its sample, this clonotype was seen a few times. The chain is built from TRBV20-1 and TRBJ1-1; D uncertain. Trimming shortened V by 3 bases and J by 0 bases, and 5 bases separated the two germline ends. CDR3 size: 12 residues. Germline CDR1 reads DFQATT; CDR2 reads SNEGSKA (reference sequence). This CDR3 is CSASLLNTEAFF. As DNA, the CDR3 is TGCAGTGCTAGTTTGCTGAACACTGAAGCTTTCTTT.

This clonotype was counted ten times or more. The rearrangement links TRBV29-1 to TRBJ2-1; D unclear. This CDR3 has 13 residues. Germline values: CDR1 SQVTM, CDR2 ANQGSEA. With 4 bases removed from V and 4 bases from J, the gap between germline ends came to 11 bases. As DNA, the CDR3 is TGCAGCGTTGGACCTTTCCGTTACAATGAGCAGTTCTTC. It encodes CSVGPFRYNEQFF.

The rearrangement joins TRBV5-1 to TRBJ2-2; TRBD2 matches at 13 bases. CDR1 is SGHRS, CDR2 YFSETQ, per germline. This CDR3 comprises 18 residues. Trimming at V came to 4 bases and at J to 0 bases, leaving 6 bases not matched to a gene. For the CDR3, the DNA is TGCGCCAGCAGCCTTCGACTAGCGGGGGGTTCGAACACCGGGGAGCTGTTTTTT. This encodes CASSLRLAGGSNTGELFF.

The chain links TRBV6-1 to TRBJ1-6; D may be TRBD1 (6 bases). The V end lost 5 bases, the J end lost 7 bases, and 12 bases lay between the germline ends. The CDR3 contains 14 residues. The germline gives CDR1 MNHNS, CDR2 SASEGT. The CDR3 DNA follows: TGTGCCAGCAGTCAGGGGTCGAGGAATTCACCCCTCCACTTT. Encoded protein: CASSQGSRNSPLHF.

This CDR3 is CGGGEASGKGYQETQYF. The CDR3 bases are TGCGGCGGGGGGGAGGCTAGCGGGAAGGGGTACCAAGAGACCCAGTACTTC. The V gene is TRBV29-1, the J gene TRBJ2-5, with 9 bases fitting TRBD2. Germline CDR1 and CDR2: SQVTM and ANQGSEA. The length of the CDR3 is 17 residues. Based on the CDR3 plus reference TRBV29-1 and TRBJ2-5, the full variable domain is SAVISQKPSRDICQRGTSLTIQCQVDSQVTMMFWYRQQPGQSLTLIATANQGSEATYESGFVIDKFPISRPNLTFSTLTVSNMSPEDSSIYLCGGGEASGKGYQETQYFGPGTRLLVL.

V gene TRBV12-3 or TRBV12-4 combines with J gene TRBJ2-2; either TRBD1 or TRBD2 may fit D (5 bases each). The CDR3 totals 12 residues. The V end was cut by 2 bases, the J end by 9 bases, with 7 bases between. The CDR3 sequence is CASSLRGRELFF. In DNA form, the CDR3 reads TGTGCCAGCAGTTTACGGGGCCGGGAGCTGTTTTTT.

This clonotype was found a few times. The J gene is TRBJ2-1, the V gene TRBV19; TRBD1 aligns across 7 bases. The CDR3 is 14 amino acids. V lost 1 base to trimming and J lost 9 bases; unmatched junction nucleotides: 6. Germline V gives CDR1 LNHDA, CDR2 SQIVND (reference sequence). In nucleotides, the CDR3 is TGTGCCAGTAGTATAGGGGACAGACGGAGTGAGCAGTTCTTC. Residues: CASSIGDRRSEQFF.

The CDR3 loop reads CASSQDQGNSPLHF. The CDR3 DNA reads as TGCGCCAGCAGCCAAGATCAGGGAAATTCACCCCTCCACTTT. This chain uses TRBV4-1 with TRBJ1-6, with D perhaps matching TRBD1 (5 bases). Germline CDR1 is MGHRA and CDR2 is YSYEKL. This CDR3 is built from 14 residues. The ends were cut back, 0 bases at V and 7 bases at J, with 7 bases in the middle.

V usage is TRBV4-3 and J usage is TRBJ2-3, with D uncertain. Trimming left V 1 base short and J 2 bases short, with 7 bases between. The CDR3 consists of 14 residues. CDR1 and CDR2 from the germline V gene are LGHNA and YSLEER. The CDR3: CASSQGVVTDTQYF. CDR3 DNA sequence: TGCGCCAGCAGCCAAGGGGTAGTCACAGATACGCAGTATTTT.

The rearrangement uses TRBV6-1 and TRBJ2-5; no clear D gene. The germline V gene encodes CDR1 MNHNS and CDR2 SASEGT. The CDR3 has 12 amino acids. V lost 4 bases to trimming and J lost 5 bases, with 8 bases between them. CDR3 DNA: TGTGCCAGCAGTGGCGACGTGGAGACCCAGTACTTC. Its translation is CASSGDVETQYF.

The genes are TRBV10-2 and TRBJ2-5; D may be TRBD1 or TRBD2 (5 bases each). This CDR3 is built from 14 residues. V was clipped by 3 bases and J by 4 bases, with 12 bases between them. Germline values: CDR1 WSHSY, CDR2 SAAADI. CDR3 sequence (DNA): TGCGCCAGCAGTGAACTAACGGGACGAGAGACCCAGTACTTC. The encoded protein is CASSELTGRETQYF.

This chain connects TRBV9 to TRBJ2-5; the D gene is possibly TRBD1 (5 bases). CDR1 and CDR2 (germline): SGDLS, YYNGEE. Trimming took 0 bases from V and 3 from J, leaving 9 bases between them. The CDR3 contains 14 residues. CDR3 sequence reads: CASSVEGREETQYF. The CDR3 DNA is TGTGCCAGCAGCGTAGAGGGCAGGGAAGAGACCCAGTACTTC.

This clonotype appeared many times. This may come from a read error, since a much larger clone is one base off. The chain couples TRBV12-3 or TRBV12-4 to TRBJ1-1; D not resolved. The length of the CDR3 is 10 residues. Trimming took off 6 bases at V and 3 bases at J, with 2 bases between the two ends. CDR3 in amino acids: CASRDTEAFF. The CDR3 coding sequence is TGTGCCAGCAGGGACACTGAAGCTTTCTTT.

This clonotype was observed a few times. The CDR3 bases are TGTGCCATCAGTGAAGGACTAGCGGGAGGTACAGATACGCAGTATTTT. Its protein product is CAISEGLAGGTDTQYF. This sequence joins TRBV10-3 and TRBJ2-3, with 14 bases that match TRBD2. J lost 3 bases, V lost 3 bases, and 2 bases had no gene match. CDR3 length equals 16 residues. Germline values: CDR1 ENHRY, CDR2 SYGVKD.

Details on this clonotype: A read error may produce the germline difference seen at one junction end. The CDR3 region is CCARIKTSGRAGTQYF. The DNA for the CDR3 is TGCTGTGCTAGGATAAAGACTAGCGGGAGGGCCGGTACGCAGTATTTT. V gene TRBV20-1 combines with J gene TRBJ2-3; 14 bases are shared with TRBD2. This CDR3 spans 16 amino acids. Germline assignment: CDR1 DFQATT and CDR2 SNEGSKA (reference sequence).

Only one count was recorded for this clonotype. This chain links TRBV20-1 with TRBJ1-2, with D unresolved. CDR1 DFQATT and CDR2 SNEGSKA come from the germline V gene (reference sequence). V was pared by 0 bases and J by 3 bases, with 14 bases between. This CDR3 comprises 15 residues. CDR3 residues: CSARDRVGVYYGYTF. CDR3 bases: TGCAGTGCTAGAGATCGAGTCGGAGTATACTATGGCTACACCTTC.

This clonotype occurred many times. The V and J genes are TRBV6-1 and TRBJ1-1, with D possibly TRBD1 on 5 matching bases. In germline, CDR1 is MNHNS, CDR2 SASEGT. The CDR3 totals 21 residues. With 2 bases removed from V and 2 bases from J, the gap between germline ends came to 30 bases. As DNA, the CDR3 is TGTGCCAGCAGTGAACCTCGCTGGGTGGGACCGACCCTCGAAGTTAACACTGAAGCTTTCTTT. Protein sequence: CASSEPRWVGPTLEVNTEAFF.

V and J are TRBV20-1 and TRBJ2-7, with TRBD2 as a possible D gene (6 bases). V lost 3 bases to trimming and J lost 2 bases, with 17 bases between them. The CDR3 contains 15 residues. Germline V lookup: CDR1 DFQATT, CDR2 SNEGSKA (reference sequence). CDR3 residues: CSASDGGRSPYEQYF. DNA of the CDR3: TGCAGTGCTAGTGACGGGGGACGAAGCCCCTACGAGCAGTACTTC.